These T cell receptor beta chains were read from a single sample in a study of cytomegalovirus exposure and HLA in healthy donors. The protocol was immunoSEQ multiplex PCR, while the TCRdb copy is restricted to in-frame clones and leaves out a portion. The sample includes some 140,000 clones, over 70% seen only once; the top ten take more than 0.75%. Sequencing was performed on PBMCs. These receptor sequences come from a man aged 18 to 30 in good health and CMV-seronegative. CDR3s include the opening cysteine and the closing phenylalanine or tryptophan. D genes are given only for firm matches. Clone size, where shown, is once, few, many, or a class for clones that have expanded.

D gene: TRBD2; J gene: TRBJ2-7; V gene: TRBV6-5; clone size: few; CDR3 protein: CASSAGGDPYEQYF; CDR3 DNA: TGTGCCAGCTCAGCGGGGGGGGATCCCTACGAGCAGTACTTC
D gene: -; J gene: TRBJ1-4; V gene: TRBV30; clone size: -; CDR3 protein: CAWSGIGVRGEKLFF; CDR3 DNA: TGTGCCTGGAGTGGTATAGGGGTCAGAGGAGAAAAACTGTTTTTT
D gene: TRBD1; J gene: TRBJ1-2; V gene: TRBV9; clone size: -; CDR3 protein: CASSLTGGLYGYTF; CDR3 DNA: TGTGCCAGCAGTTTGACAGGGGGGCTCTATGGCTACACCTTC
D gene: TRBD1; J gene: TRBJ2-7; V gene: TRBV5-1; clone size: few; CDR3 protein: CASSKGPTGAYEQYF; CDR3 DNA: TGCGCCAGCTCTAAAGGACCGACAGGGGCCTACGAGCAGTACTTC
D gene: -; J gene: TRBJ2-5; V gene: TRBV7-9; clone size: -; CDR3 protein: CASSLGVMETQYF; CDR3 DNA: TGTGCCAGCAGCTTAGGAGTTATGGAGACCCAGTACTTC
D gene: TRBD2; J gene: TRBJ2-1; V gene: TRBV5-1; clone size: once; CDR3 protein: CASSLVAGAGGEQFF; CDR3 DNA: TGCGCCAGCAGTCTGGTAGCGGGGGCAGGGGGTGAGCAGTTCTTC
D gene: TRBD1; J gene: TRBJ2-3; V gene: TRBV10-3; clone size: -; CDR3 protein: CAISLGQGFTDTQYF; CDR3 DNA: TGTGCCATCAGTTTGGGACAGGGATTCACAGATACGCAGTATTTT
D gene: -; J gene: TRBJ1-1; V gene: TRBV5-1; clone size: -; CDR3 protein: CASSLGPQGNTEAFF; CDR3 DNA: TGCGCCAGCAGCTTGGGACCCCAGGGGAACACTGAAGCTTTCTTT
D gene: -; J gene: TRBJ1-3; V gene: TRBV7-2; clone size: -; CDR3 protein: CASSPGNSGNTIYF; CDR3 DNA: TGTGCCAGCAGCCCCGGGAACTCTGGAAACACCATATATTTT
D gene: -; J gene: TRBJ1-1; V gene: TRBV7-9; clone size: few; CDR3 protein: CASSLEETEAFF; CDR3 DNA: TGTGCCAGCAGCTTAGAGGAGACTGAAGCTTTCTTT
D gene: -; J gene: TRBJ2-1; V gene: TRBV25-1; clone size: -; CDR3 protein: CASSDRLGSYNEQFF; CDR3 DNA: TGTGCCAGCAGTGACAGGCTTGGCTCCTACAATGAGCAGTTCTTC
D gene: TRBD2; J gene: TRBJ2-1; V gene: TRBV5-4; clone size: -; CDR3 protein: CASSPLTSGGAGEQFF; CDR3 DNA: TGTGCCAGCAGCCCATTGACTAGCGGGGGGGCAGGAGAGCAGTTCTTC
D gene: -; J gene: TRBJ2-7; V gene: TRBV19; clone size: -; CDR3 protein: CASSPRHQLDEQYF; CDR3 DNA: TGTGCCAGTAGTCCCAGGCACCAATTAGACGAGCAGTACTTC
D gene: TRBD1; J gene: TRBJ1-1; V gene: TRBV6-1; clone size: -; CDR3 protein: CASRRTGNTEAFF; CDR3 DNA: TGTGCCAGCAGAAGGACAGGGAACACTGAAGCTTTCTTT
D gene: TRBD1; J gene: TRBJ2-5; V gene: TRBV11-3; clone size: -; CDR3 protein: CASSWGQGETQYF; CDR3 DNA: TGTGCCAGCAGTTGGGGACAGGGGGAGACCCAGTACTTC
D gene: TRBD1; J gene: TRBJ2-7; V gene: TRBV10-3; clone size: -; CDR3 protein: CAISEPQKGGGYEQYF; CDR3 DNA: TGTGCCATCAGTGAGCCCCAGAAAGGGGGCGGCTACGAGCAGTACTTC
D gene: TRBD2; J gene: TRBJ2-3; V gene: TRBV5-1; clone size: -; CDR3 protein: CASSGGLAGSSTDTQYF; CDR3 DNA: TGCGCCAGCAGCGGTGGGCTAGCGGGGTCTAGCACAGATACGCAGTATTTT
D gene: -; J gene: TRBJ1-2; V gene: TRBV18; clone size: -; CDR3 protein: CASSPDSNGQNYGYTF; CDR3 DNA: TGTGCCAGCTCACCAGACTCCAACGGACAGAACTATGGCTACACCTTC
D gene: -; J gene: TRBJ1-2; V gene: TRBV28; clone size: -; CDR3 protein: CASSLRGGARNPHYGYTF; CDR3 DNA: TGTGCCAGCAGCCTACGTGGGGGGGCGCGAAATCCCCACTATGGCTACACCTTC
D gene: TRBD2; J gene: TRBJ2-7; V gene: TRBV27; clone size: once; CDR3 protein: CASSLGGNEQYF; CDR3 DNA: TGTGCCAGCAGTTTGGGGGGGAACGAGCAGTACTTC
D gene: TRBD1; J gene: TRBJ2-7; V gene: TRBV6-6; clone size: -; CDR3 protein: CARLRDRVAEQYF; CDR3 DNA: TGTGCCAGGCTCCGGGACAGGGTAGCCGAGCAGTACTTC
D gene: TRBD1; J gene: TRBJ2-7; V gene: TRBV4-2; clone size: -; CDR3 protein: CASGGTGDSYEQYF; CDR3 DNA: TGTGCCAGCGGGGGGACAGGGGATTCCTACGAGCAGTACTTC
D gene: TRBD1; J gene: TRBJ2-1; V gene: TRBV5-1; clone size: -; CDR3 protein: CASSDGTGRRKGNEQFF; CDR3 DNA: TGCGCCAGCAGCGATGGGACAGGGCGGCGAAAGGGGAATGAGCAGTTCTTC
D gene: TRBD1; J gene: TRBJ2-3; V gene: TRBV7-2; clone size: -; CDR3 protein: CASSLGGQGGADTQYF; CDR3 DNA: TGTGCCAGCAGCTTAGGGGGACAGGGAGGCGCAGATACGCAGTATTTT
D gene: TRBD1; J gene: TRBJ1-4; V gene: TRBV6-1; clone size: -; CDR3 protein: CASSTGGVNEKLFF; CDR3 DNA: TGTGCCAGCAGCACAGGGGGGGTAAATGAAAAACTGTTTTTT
D gene: -; J gene: TRBJ2-2; V gene: TRBV9; clone size: -; CDR3 protein: CASSASLGDTGELFF; CDR3 DNA: TGTGCCAGCAGCGCTAGCCTAGGCGACACCGGGGAGCTGTTTTTT
D gene: TRBD1; J gene: TRBJ2-1; V gene: TRBV6-5; clone size: -; CDR3 protein: CASRGQGGRHEQFF; CDR3 DNA: TGTGCCAGCAGAGGACAGGGAGGCAGGCATGAGCAGTTCTTC
D gene: TRBD2; J gene: TRBJ2-3; V gene: TRBV10-3; clone size: -; CDR3 protein: CAIGAGGTDTQYF; CDR3 DNA: TGTGCCATCGGGGCGGGGGGAACAGATACGCAGTATTTT